This T cell receptor (beta chain) came from a study of OX40 agonist ivuxolimab in advanced cancers. Whole-study results and caveats: There were, on average, more expanded clones in CD8+ T cells than in CD4+. In the 0.1-3.0 mg/kg groups, partial responders showed among the lowest expansion.

Germline V gene lookup returns CDR1 MGHRA and CDR2 YSYEKL. The CDR3 covers 16 residues. V lost 0 bases to trimming and J lost 1 base, with 12 bases between them. Concerning this clone: Antigen specificity is unknown.

The assay was immunoSEQ multiplex PCR, and TCRdb's table has in-frame clones only and misses some. This sample has about 60,000 clones; roughly 90% occur once, and the top ten carry roughly 3%. This TCR was recovered from an adult with an advanced solid tumor such as melanoma, head and neck, liver or kidney cancer. Sequencing used CD4+ or CD8+ T cells sorted from blood, obtained in a trial of the OX40 agonist ivuxolimab. The genes are TRBV4-1 and TRBJ2-5; tentative D call: TRBD2 (6 bases). DNA of the CDR3: TGCGCCAGCAGCCAAGATAAGGGACTCCTCCAAGAGACCCAGTACTTC. Protein sequence: CASSQDKGLLQETQYF.